The 22 T cell receptor beta chains given below trace back to one sample, sequenced in a study of blood T cell repertoires in COVID-19. TCRdb's table, derived via immunoSEQ multiplex PCR, lists solely in-frame clones and lacks some. The sample holds roughly 56,000 clones, 90% to 95% seen once. Material: peripheral blood. The origin of the receptors is a man aged 50-59 years with active COVID-19.

The chain links TRBV5-1 to TRBJ1-4; D ambiguous. Trimming pared 2 bases from V and 0 bases from J, leaving 11 bases between. Germline V lookup: CDR1 SGHRS, CDR2 YFSETQ. CDR3 length: 16 amino acids. The CDR3 protein is CASSFARGSTNEKLFF. The CDR3 bases are TGCGCCAGCAGCTTTGCAAGAGGGTCAACTAATGAAAAACTGTTTTTT.

The V call is TRBV7-7, the J call TRBJ2-7; 9 nucleotides line up with TRBD1. Germline V CDR1 and CDR2: SSHAT, FNYEAQ (reference sequence). V dropped 5 bases and J dropped 3; count of bases not matched to a gene: 8. The CDR3 covers 15 residues. CDR3 in DNA: TGTGCCAGCAGCATAGGGACAGGGAGAAACTACGAGCAGTACTTC. Its protein is CASSIGTGRNYEQYF.

This chain connects TRBV7-3 to TRBJ2-1; maybe TRBD2 (6 bases). V was cut by 3 bases and J by 12 bases, with 15 bases left in between. The CDR3 covers 13 residues. The germline gives CDR1 SGHTA, CDR2 FQGTGA. The CDR3 region has the DNA TGTGCCAGCAGCTTGGGATCGGGGGTTCGGCAGTTCTTC. Translation: CASSLGSGVRQFF.

This sequence joins TRBV28 and TRBJ2-1, with D perhaps TRBD2 (6 bases). The CDR3 is 13 amino acids. Germline-derived CDR1 and CDR2 are MDHEN and SYDVKM. V was trimmed by 4 bases and J by 9 bases, leaving 13 bases between them. CDR3 protein: CASSSEGVSEQFF. Written as DNA, the CDR3 is TGTGCCAGCAGTTCGGAGGGAGTCAGTGAGCAGTTCTTC.

The genes are TRBV7-2 and TRBJ2-2; maybe TRBD2 (7 bases). Germline V gives CDR1 SGHTA, CDR2 FQGNSA. The CDR3 sequence is 14 residues long. The V gene lost 6 bases and the J gene lost 7 bases, with 15 bases spanning the gap. As DNA, the CDR3 is TGTGCCAGCAGGCGAGGGGGGGGAAGCGGGGAGCTGTTTTTT. Amino acid sequence: CASRRGGGSGELFF.

This clone was seen a handful of times. The chain carries TRBV28 and TRBJ2-1; 11 bases agree with TRBD2. Trimming at V came to 5 bases and at J to 9 bases, leaving 6 bases not matched to a gene. This CDR3 is built from 14 residues. Germline values: CDR1 MDHEN, CDR2 SYDVKM. CDR3 amino acids: CASSLSGRAFEQFF. CDR3 nucleotides: TGTGCCAGCAGTCTTAGCGGGAGGGCCTTTGAGCAGTTCTTC.

The V gene is TRBV5-8, the J gene TRBJ2-7, with D possibly TRBD1 on 6 matching bases. Trimming removed 1 base at V and 4 bases at J, with 15 bases between. The CDR3 consists of 15 residues. Germline V gene data show CDR1 as SGHTS and CDR2 as YDEGEE. The CDR3 loop is CASSLRGQGNYEQYF. The CDR3 region has the DNA TGTGCCAGCAGCTTGCGAGGGCAGGGGAATTACGAGCAGTACTTC.

This clone has only one observation. The rearrangement joins TRBV4-3 to TRBJ1-1; D is ambiguous. Germline V gene lookup returns CDR1 LGHNA and CDR2 YSLEER. With 0 bases removed from V and 3 bases from J, the gap between germline ends came to 5 bases. The CDR3 is 13 amino acids. This CDR3 reads CASSQESDTEAFF. CDR3 nucleotide sequence: TGCGCCAGCAGCCAAGAATCAGACACTGAAGCTTTCTTT.

The genes are TRBV5-1 and TRBJ2-3; D gene unclear. The V gene lost 0 bases and the J gene lost 0 bases, with 8 bases spanning the gap. Per the germline V gene, CDR1 is SGHRS and CDR2 is YFSETQ. The CDR3 consists of 15 residues. This CDR3 reads CASSLAQTSTDTQYF. The CDR3 DNA sequence: TGCGCCAGCAGCTTGGCCCAAACTAGCACAGATACGCAGTATTTT.

The chain carries TRBV23-1 and TRBJ2-5; D not certain. TRBV23-1 is flagged as an ORF with uncertain function. The CDR3 extends over 13 amino acids. V was shortened by 0 bases and J by 1 base, with 3 bases between the two germline ends. The CDR3 DNA sequence: TGCGCCAGCAGTCAATCCGGCCAAGAGACCCAGTACTTC. Residues: CASSQSGQETQYF.

J is TRBJ2-3 and V is TRBV28; 13 positions match TRBD2. Per germline, CDR1 MDHEN and CDR2 SYDVKM. V dropped 4 bases and J dropped 4; count of bases not matched to a gene: 20. This CDR3 is 21 amino acids long. Here the CDR3 DNA reads TGTGCCAGCAGTTCAACCTGGAATAGGACTAGCGGGAGCCAGCCCGCAGATACGCAGTATTTT. Protein product: CASSSTWNRTSGSQPADTQYF. The full variable domain, completed using reference TRBV28 and TRBJ2-3, is DVKVTQSSRYLVKRTGEKVFLECVQDMDHENMFWYRQDPGLGLRLIYFSYDVKMKEKGDIPEGYSVSREKKERFSLILESASTNQTSMYLCASSSTWNRTSGSQPADTQYFGPGTRLTVL.

The chain recombines TRBV5-1 with TRBJ2-7, with D unclear. The CDR3 sequence is 12 residues long. V lost 4 bases to trimming and J lost 1 base, with 6 bases between them. Germline assignment: CDR1 SGHRS and CDR2 YFSETQ. CDR3 sequence: CASSEQSYEQYF. The DNA for the CDR3 is TGCGCCAGCAGCGAACAGTCCTACGAGCAGTACTTC.

This chain's CDR3 is CASSYSGGYGYTF. DNA of the CDR3: TGTGCCAGCAGTTACTCCGGAGGATATGGCTACACCTTC. This chain uses TRBV6-5 with TRBJ1-2, with D unresolved. Between the trimmed V and J ends, which lost 0 bases and 5 bases, there was a span of 7 bases. This CDR3 contains 13 residues. Germline V gene lookup returns CDR1 MNHEY and CDR2 SVGAGI.

The chain recombines TRBV4-1 with TRBJ2-3; the match to TRBD2 covers 8 bases. In germline, CDR1 is MGHRA, CDR2 YSYEKL. CDR3 length: 16 amino acids. Trimming removed 0 bases from V and 9 bases from J; junction bases left unmatched: 11. The CDR3 region is CASSQDRASGQRTQYF. The CDR3 DNA reads TGCGCCAGCAGCCAAGATAGGGCTAGCGGGCAGAGGACGCAGTATTTT.

The J gene is TRBJ2-2, the V gene TRBV7-8; TRBD2 might be the D (6 bases). The CDR3 runs to 15 residues. The V end was cut by 6 bases, the J end by 6 bases, with 17 bases between. Looked up from germline, CDR1 is SGHVS and CDR2 is FQNEAQ. CDR3 amino acids: CASSSERARPGELFF. As DNA, the CDR3 is TGTGCCAGCAGTTCGGAGCGGGCCCGGCCCGGGGAGCTGTTTTTT.

The genes are TRBV7-2 and TRBJ2-1; tentatively, D is TRBD2 (7 bases). Germline-derived CDR1 and CDR2 are SGHTA and FQGNSA. The CDR3 runs to 14 residues. Trimming removed 8 bases at V and 6 bases at J, with 17 bases between. DNA for the CDR3: TGTGCCAGCGGAGGGGGGGGGCCCCGCAATGAGCAGTTCTTC. Translation: CASGGGGPRNEQFF.

The chain recombines TRBV25-1 with TRBJ1-3; D might be TRBD1 (5 bases). CDR1 is MGHDK and CDR2 is SYGVNS in the germline V gene. V gave up 4 bases and J gave up 4 bases, with 11 bases separating them. The CDR3 is 14 amino acids. CDR3 sequence: CASSVTDRGNTIYF. The CDR3 nucleotides read TGTGCCAGCAGTGTGACAGATAGAGGAAACACCATATATTTT.

The J gene is TRBJ2-2, the V gene TRBV6-6, with D hard to call. The V and J ends lost 4 bases and 5 bases respectively, with 8 bases between them. The CDR3 sequence is 13 residues long. Looked up from germline, CDR1 is MNHNY and CDR2 is SVGAGI (reference sequence). The CDR3 is CASSFGPTGELFF. CDR3 nucleotide sequence: TGTGCCAGCAGTTTTGGGCCGACCGGGGAGCTGTTTTTT.

The chain combines TRBV29-1 with TRBJ1-1; maybe TRBD1 (6 bases). CDR3 size: 12 residues. Germline CDR1 is SQVTM and CDR2 is ANQGSEA. Trimming took 4 bases from V and 4 from J, leaving 10 bases between them. The CDR3 bases are TGCAGCGTTGTAGGGGGTTTCACTGAAGCTTTCTTT. It specifies CSVVGGFTEAFF.

This clone has just one count. J is TRBJ1-2 and V is TRBV4-3; 9 bases are shared with TRBD1. Germline V CDR1 and CDR2: LGHNA, YSLEER. V shed 4 bases and J 3 bases; nucleotides not matched to a gene: 12. There are 17 residues in the CDR3. As DNA, the CDR3 is TGCGCCAGCAGCCTTCACAGGGGGCGGGTAGTTGACTATGGCTACACCTTC. This translates into CASSLHRGRVVDYGYTF.

This clone has just one count. This sequence joins TRBV27 and TRBJ1-2, with a tentative D call TRBD1 (6 bases). Between the trimmed V and J ends, which lost 6 bases and 5 bases, there was a span of 19 bases. CDR1 MNHEY and CDR2 SMNVEV come from the germline V gene (reference sequence). The CDR3 is 15 residues long. In DNA form, the CDR3 reads TGTGCCAGCAGCTCGGACAGTATCGGGGTATATGGCTACACCTTC. This translates into CASSSDSIGVYGYTF.

The chain recombines TRBV19 with TRBJ2-3; 16 bases fit TRBD2. Germline assignment: CDR1 LNHDA and CDR2 SQIVND (reference sequence). This CDR3 contains 18 residues. Trimming cost V 5 bases and J 4 bases; bases outside gene matches: 9. The CDR3 reads CASSPGLAGGLAADTQYF. CDR3 sequence (DNA): TGTGCCAGTAGTCCGGGACTAGCGGGGGGGCTCGCCGCAGATACGCAGTATTTT.